A selection of T cell receptor beta chains follows, all from one sample in a study of blood T cells in healthy people across ages. TCRdb analysed the 5' RACE reads with MiXCR anew, one entry per CDR3 protein. Of around 990,000 distinct CDR3 sequences detected, 35% to 40% appear once; the ten largest clones hold roughly 13%. The sequenced sample was blood. The receptors originated from a man aged 18 to 30 in good health. Each CDR3 is given with its conserved first and last residue. A D gene is named only where the DNA matches it firmly. Rows give clone size only sometimes, using once, few, many, or a class for an expanded clone.

V gene	J gene	D gene	clone size	CDR3 DNA	CDR3 protein
TRBV29-1	TRBJ2-1	TRBD1	NA	TGCAGCGCCAACAGGGGACCCAATGAGCAGTTCTTC	CSANRGPNEQFF
TRBV9	TRBJ1-2	NA	few	TGTGCCAGCAGCGTAGCTGGGGGGCACGCCTATGGCTACACCTTC	CASSVAGGHAYGYTF
TRBV7-2	TRBJ2-7	NA	few	TGTGCCAGCAGCTTATCGGCCCAAAGGGACGAGCAGTACTTC	CASSLSAQRDEQYF
TRBV10-3	TRBJ2-3	NA	many	TGTGCCATCGGGTCAGCGAGCACAGATACGCAGTATTTT	CAIGSASTDTQYF
TRBV11-2	TRBJ1-2	NA	NA	TGTGCCAGCAGCTTAGTAGAGAAGTGTGGCTACACCTTC	CASSLVEKCGYTF
TRBV12-3/TRBV12-4	TRBJ1-6	TRBD1	NA	TGTGCCAGCACCCTAGGAGGGGGCGGATATAATTCACCCCTCCACTTT	CASTLGGGGYNSPLHF
TRBV14	TRBJ1-1	TRBD1	NA	TGTGCCAGCAGCCATTGGGACAGGGGGAACACTGAAGCTTTCTTT	CASSHWDRGNTEAFF
TRBV4-3	TRBJ1-5	NA	few	TGCGCCAGCAGCCAAGAGCCTGGAGGGGGGGATCAGCCCCAGCATTTT	CASSQEPGGGDQPQHF
TRBV7-7	TRBJ2-2	TRBD1	NA	TGTGCTAGCAGCTCACTCGGAGACAGGGGAAACACCGGGGAGCTGTTTTTT	CASSSLGDRGNTGELFF
TRBV6-2/TRBV6-3	TRBJ1-5	NA	few	TGTGCCAGCAGTTACTCCCAGCTCAATCAGCCCCAGCATTTT	CASSYSQLNQPQHF
TRBV12-3/TRBV12-4	TRBJ1-5	NA	NA	TGTGCCAGCACTGGCCAGGGACAGCCCCAGCATTTT	CASTGQGQPQHF
TRBV11-3	TRBJ1-1	NA	few	TGTGCCAGCAGCTTGAACAAATCGCCCGTAATGAACACTGAAGCTTTCTTT	CASSLNKSPVMNTEAFF
TRBV20-1	TRBJ1-2	NA	NA	TGCAGTGCTAGTCCGAGAAACTATGGCTACACCTTC	CSASPRNYGYTF
TRBV6-6	TRBJ1-1	NA	NA	TGTGCCAGCAGGTCAGAACTTACCGGCGGAGCTTTCTTT	CASRSELTGGAFF
TRBV6-2/TRBV6-3	TRBJ2-1	NA	NA	TGTGCCAGCAGCTCCCTGGTGGGGGTCGATGAGCAGTTCTTC	CASSSLVGVDEQFF
TRBV27	TRBJ1-6	NA	many	TGTGCCAGCAGTCTAGGTGGACAGATAAATTCACCCCTCCACTTT	CASSLGGQINSPLHF
TRBV28	TRBJ2-4	TRBD1	NA	TGTGCCAGCAGTCGACAGGGTAAATCCAAAAACATTCAGTACTTC	CASSRQGKSKNIQYF
TRBV12-1	TRBJ2-4	NA	NA	TGTGCCAGCAGCCCACTAGGCAGATTAACCAAAAACATTCAGTACTTC	CASSPLGRLTKNIQYF